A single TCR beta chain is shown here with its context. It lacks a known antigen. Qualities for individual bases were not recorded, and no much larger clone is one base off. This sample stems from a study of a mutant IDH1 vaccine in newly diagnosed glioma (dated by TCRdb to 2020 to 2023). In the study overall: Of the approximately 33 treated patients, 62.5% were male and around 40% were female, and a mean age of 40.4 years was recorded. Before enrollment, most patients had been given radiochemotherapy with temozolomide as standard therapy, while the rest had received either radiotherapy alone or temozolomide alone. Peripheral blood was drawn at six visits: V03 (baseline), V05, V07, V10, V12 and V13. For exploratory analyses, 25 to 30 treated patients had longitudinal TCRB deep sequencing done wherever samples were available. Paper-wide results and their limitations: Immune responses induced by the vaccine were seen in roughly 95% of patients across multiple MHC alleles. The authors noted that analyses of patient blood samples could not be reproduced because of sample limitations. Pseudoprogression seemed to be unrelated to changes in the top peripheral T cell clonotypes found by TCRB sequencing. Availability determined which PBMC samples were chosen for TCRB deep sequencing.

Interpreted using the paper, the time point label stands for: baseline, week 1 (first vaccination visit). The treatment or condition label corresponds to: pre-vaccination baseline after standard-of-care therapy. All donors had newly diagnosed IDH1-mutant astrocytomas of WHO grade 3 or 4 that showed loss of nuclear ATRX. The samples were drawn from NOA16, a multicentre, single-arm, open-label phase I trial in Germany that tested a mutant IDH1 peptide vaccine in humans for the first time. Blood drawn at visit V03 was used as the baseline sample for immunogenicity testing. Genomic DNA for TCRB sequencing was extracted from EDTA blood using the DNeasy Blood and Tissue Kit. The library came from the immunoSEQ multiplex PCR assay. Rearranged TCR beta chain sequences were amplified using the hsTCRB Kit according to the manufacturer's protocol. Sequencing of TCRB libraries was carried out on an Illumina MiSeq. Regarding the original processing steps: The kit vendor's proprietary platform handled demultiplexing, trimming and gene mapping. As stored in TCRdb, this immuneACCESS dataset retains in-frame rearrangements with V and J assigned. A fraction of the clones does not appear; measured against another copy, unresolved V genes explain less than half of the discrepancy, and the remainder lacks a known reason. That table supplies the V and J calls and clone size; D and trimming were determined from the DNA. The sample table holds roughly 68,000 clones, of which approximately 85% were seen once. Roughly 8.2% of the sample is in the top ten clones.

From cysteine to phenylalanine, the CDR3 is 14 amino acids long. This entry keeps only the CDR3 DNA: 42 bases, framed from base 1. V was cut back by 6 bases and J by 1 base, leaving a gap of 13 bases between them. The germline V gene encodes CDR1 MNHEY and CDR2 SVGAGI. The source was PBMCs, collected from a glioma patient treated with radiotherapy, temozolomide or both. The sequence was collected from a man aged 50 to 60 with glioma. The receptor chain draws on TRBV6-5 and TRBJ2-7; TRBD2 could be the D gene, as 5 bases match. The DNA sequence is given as TGTGCCAGCAGGGCGCGGACGGGGTCCTACGAGCAGTACTTC. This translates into CASRARTGSYEQYF.